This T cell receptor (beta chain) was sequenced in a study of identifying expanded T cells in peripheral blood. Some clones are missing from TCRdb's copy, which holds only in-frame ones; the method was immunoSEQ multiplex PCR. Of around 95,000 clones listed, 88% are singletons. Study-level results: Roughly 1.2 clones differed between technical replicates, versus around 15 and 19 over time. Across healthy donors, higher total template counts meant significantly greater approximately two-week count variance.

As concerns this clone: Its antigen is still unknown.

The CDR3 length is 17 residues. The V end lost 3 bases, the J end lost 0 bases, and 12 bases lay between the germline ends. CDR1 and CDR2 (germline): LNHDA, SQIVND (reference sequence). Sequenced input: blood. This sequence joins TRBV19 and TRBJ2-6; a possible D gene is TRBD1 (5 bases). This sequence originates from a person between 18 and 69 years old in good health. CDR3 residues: CASSILGQSSGANVLTF. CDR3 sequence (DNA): TGTGCCAGTAGTATTTTAGGACAATCCTCTGGGGCCAACGTCCTGACTTTC.